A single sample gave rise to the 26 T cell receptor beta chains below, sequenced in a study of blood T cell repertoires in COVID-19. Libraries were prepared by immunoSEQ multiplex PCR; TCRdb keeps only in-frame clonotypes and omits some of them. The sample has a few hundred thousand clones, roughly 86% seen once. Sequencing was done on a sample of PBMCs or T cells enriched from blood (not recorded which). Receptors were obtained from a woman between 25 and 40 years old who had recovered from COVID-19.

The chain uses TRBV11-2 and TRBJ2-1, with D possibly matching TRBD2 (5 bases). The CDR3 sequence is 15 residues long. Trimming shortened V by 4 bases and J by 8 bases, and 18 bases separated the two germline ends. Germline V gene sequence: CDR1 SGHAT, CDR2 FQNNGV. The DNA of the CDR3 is TGTGCCAGCAGCTCCGAGATTCTAGCCTCCCATGAGCAGTTCTTC. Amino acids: CASSSEILASHEQFF. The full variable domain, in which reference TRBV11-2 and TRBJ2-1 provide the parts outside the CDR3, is EAGVAQSPRYKIIEKRQSVAFWCNPISGHATLYWYQQILGQGPKLLIQFQNNGVVDDSQLPKDRFSAERLKGVDSTLKIQPAKLEDSAVYLCASSSEILASHEQFFGPGTRLTVL.

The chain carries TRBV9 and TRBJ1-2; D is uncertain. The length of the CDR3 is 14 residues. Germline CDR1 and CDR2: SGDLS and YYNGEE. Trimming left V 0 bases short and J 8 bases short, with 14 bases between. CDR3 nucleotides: TGTGCCAGCAGCGTAGTAAGTCAATCACGGGGCTACACCTTC. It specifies CASSVVSQSRGYTF.

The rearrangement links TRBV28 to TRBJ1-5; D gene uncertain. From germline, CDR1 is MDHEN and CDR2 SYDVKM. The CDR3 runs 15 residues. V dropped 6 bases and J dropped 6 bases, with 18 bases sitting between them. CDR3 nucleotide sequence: TGTGCCAGCAGGATGGAGGGTCGGAAGGGTCAGCCCCAGCATTTT. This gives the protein CASRMEGRKGQPQHF.

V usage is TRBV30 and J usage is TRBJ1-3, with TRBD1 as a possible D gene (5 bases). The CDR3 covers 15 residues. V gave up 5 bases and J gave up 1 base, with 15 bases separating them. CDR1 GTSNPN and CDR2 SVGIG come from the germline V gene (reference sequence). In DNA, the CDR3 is TGTGCCTGGGGGACGAAGACAGTTTCTGGAAACACCATATATTTT. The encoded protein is CAWGTKTVSGNTIYF.

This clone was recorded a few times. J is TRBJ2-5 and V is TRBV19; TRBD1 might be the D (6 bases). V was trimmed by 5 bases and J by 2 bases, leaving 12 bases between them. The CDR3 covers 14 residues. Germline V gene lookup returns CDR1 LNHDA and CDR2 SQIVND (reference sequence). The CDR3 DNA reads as TGTGCCAGTAGTCCCTTAGGACAGCAAGAGACCCAGTACTTC. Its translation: CASSPLGQQETQYF.

CDR3 coding DNA: TGTGCCAGCAGCGAAGGGAACTACAGGGGCTCTGGAAACACCATATATTTT. This translates into CASSEGNYRGSGNTIYF. V gene TRBV7-9 combines with J gene TRBJ1-3; 7 bases line up with TRBD1. Germline CDR1 is SEHNR and CDR2 is FQNEAQ (reference sequence). The CDR3 has 17 residues. V shed 5 bases, J shed 0 bases, and the junction held 10 bases outside the gene matches.

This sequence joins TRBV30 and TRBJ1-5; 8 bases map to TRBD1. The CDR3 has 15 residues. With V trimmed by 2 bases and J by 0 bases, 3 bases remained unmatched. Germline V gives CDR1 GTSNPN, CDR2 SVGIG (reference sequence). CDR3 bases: TGTGCCTGGAGTAGGACAGGGACTAGCAATCAGCCCCAGCATTTT. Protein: CAWSRTGTSNQPQHF.

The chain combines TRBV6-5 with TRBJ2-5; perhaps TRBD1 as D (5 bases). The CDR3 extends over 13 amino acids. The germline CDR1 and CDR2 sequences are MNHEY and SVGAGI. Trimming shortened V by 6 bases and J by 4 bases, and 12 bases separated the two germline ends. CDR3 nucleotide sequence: TGTGCCAGCAGCCGGACATTCGGAGAGACCCAGTACTTC. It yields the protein CASSRTFGETQYF.

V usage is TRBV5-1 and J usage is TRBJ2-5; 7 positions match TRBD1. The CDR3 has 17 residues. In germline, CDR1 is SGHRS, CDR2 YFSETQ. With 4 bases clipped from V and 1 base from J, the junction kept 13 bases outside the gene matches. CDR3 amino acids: CASSRGTGAKIQETQYF. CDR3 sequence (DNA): TGCGCCAGCAGCCGCGGTACAGGGGCCAAGATCCAAGAGACCCAGTACTTC.

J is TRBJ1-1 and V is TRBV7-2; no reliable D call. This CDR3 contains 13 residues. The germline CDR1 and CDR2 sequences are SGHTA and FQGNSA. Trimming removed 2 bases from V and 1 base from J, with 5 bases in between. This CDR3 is CASSLTRNTEAFF. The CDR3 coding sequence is TGTGCCAGCAGCTTAACACGGAACACTGAAGCTTTCTTT.

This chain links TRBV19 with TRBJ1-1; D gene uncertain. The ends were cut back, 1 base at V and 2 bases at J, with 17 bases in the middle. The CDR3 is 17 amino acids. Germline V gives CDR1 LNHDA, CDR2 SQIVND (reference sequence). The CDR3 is CASSIAVWEVVNTEAFF. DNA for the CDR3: TGTGCCAGTAGTATAGCGGTCTGGGAGGTCGTAAACACTGAAGCTTTCTTT.

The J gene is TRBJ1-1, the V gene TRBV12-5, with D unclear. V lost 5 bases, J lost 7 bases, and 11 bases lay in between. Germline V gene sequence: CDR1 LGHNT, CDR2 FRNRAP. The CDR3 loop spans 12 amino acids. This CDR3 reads CASGPGSVEAFF. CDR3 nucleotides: TGTGCTAGTGGTCCCGGGAGTGTTGAAGCTTTCTTT.

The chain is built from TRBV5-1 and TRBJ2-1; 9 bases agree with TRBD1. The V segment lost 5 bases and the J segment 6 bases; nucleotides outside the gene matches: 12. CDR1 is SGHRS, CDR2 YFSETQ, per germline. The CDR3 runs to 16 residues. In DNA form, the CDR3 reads TGCGCCAGCAGTCTGATCGGGACAGGGAGTTCCAATGAGCAGTTCTTC. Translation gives CASSLIGTGSSNEQFF.

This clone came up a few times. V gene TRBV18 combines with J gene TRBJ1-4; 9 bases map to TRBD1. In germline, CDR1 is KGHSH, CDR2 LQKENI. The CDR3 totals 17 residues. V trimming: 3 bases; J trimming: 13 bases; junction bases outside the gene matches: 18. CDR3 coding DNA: TGTGCCAGCTCACCGCCGGGACAGGGATCTAGGTCGTCCGGACTGTTTTTT. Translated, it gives CASSPPGQGSRSSGLFF.

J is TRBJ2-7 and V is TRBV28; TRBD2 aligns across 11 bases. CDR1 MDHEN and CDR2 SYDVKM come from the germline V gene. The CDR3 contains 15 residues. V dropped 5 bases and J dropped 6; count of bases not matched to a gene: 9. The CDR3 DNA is TGTGCCAGCAGTGGGGAACTAGCGGGAGCGGCCGAGCAGTACTTC. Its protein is CASSGELAGAAEQYF.

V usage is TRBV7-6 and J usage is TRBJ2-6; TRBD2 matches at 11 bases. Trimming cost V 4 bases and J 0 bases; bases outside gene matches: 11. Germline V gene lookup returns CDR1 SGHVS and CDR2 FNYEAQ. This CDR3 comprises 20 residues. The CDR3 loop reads CASSYSGRALPPSGANVLTF. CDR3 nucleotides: TGTGCCAGCAGCTATAGCGGGAGGGCCCTCCCACCCTCTGGGGCCAACGTCCTGACTTTC.

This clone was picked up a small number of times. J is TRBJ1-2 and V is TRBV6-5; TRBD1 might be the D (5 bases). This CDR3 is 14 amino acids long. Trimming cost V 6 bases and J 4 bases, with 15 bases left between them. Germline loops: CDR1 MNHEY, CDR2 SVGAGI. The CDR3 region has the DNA TGTGCCAGCAGATTACAGGTTGACCCCTATGGCTACACCTTC. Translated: CASRLQVDPYGYTF.

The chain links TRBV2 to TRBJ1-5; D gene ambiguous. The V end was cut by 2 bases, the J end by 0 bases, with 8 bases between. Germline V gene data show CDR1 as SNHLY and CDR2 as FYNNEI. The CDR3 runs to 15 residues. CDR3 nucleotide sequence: TGTGCCAGCAGTGAAACCAGATTTAGCAATCAGCCCCAGCATTTT. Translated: CASSETRFSNQPQHF.

CDR3 region: CASSQVNYGYTF. CDR3 coding DNA: TGTGCCAGTAGTCAGGTGAACTATGGCTACACCTTC. V gene TRBV19 combines with J gene TRBJ1-2, with D unclear. CDR1 LNHDA and CDR2 SQIVND come from the germline V gene (reference sequence). This CDR3 is 12 amino acids long. V lost 5 bases, J lost 2 bases, and 6 bases lay in between. The whole variable domain, remainder taken from reference TRBV19 and TRBJ1-2, is DGGITQSPKYLFRKEGQNVTLSCEQNLNHDAMYWYRQDPGQGLRLIYYSQIVNDFQKGDIAEGYSVSREKKESFPLTVTSAQKNPTAFYLCASSQVNYGYTFGSGTRLTVV.

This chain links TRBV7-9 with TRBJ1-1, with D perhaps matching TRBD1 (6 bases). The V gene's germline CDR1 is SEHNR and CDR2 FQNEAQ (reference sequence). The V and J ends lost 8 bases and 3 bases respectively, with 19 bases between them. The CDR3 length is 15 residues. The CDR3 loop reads CASRGGTGGYTEAFF. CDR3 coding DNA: TGTGCCAGCCGAGGGGGTACCGGGGGGTACACTGAAGCTTTCTTT.

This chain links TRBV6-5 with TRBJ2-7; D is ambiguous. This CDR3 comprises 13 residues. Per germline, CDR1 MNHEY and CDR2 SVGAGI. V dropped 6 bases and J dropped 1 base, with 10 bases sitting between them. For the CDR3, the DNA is TGTGCCAGCAGGTACAGCCAATCCTACGAGCAGTACTTC. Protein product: CASRYSQSYEQYF.

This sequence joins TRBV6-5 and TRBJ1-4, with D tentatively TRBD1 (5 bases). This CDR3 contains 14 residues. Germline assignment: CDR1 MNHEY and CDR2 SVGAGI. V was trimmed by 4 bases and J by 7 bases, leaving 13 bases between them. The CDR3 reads CASSLEGWGEKLFF. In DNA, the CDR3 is TGTGCCAGCAGTTTGGAGGGGTGGGGTGAAAAACTGTTTTTT.

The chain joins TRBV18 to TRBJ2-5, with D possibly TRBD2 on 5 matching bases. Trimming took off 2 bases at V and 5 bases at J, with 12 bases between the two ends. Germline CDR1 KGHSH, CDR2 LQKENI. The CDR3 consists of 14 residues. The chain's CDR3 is CASSPEGVVETQYF. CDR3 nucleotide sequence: TGTGCCAGCTCACCAGAGGGAGTAGTGGAGACCCAGTACTTC.

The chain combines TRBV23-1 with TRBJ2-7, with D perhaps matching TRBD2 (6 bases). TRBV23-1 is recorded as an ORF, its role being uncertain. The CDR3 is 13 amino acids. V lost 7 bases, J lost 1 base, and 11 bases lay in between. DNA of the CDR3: TGCGCCAGCACGGGGGACGGTTCCTACGAGCAGTACTTC. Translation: CASTGDGSYEQYF.

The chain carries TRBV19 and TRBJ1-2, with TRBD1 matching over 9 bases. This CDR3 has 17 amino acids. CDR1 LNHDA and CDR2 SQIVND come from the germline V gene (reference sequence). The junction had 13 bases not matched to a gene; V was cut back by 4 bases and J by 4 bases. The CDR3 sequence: CASSNTAHRGLGYGYTF. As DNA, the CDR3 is TGTGCCAGTAGTAACACAGCCCACAGGGGGCTCGGCTATGGCTACACCTTC.

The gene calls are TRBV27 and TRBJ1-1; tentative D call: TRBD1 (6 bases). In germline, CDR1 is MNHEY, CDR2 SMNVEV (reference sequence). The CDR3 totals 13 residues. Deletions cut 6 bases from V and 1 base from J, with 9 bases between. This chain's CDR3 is CASRRGANTEAFF. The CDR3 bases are TGTGCCAGCAGGCGGGGGGCGAACACTGAAGCTTTCTTT.